Each of the 23 T cell receptor beta chains below was sequenced from the same sample in a study of cytomegalovirus exposure and HLA in healthy donors. The PCR was carried out with 60 Vbeta primers and 13 Jbeta primers. The protocol was immunoSEQ multiplex PCR, while the TCRdb copy is restricted to in-frame clones and leaves out a portion. The table lists around 130,000 clones, roughly 8.6% of them singletons. Material for sequencing was PBMCs. The source is a woman aged 35 to 49 in good health and CMV-seropositive.

The chain employs TRBV19 and TRBJ2-7, with 8 bases matching TRBD1. Germline lookup yields CDR1 LNHDA and CDR2 SQIVND (reference sequence). Trimming removed 5 bases from V and 3 bases from J; junction bases left unmatched: 6. This CDR3 has 14 residues. The CDR3: CASSVGTGRYEQYF. CDR3 DNA: TGTGCCAGTAGTGTGGGGACAGGACGCTACGAGCAGTACTTC.

This chain joins TRBV5-4 and TRBJ2-1; weak D call: TRBD1 (5 bases). V lost 0 bases and J lost 6, with 16 bases in between. The CDR3 is 16 amino acids. Per germline, CDR1 SGHNT and CDR2 YYREEE (reference sequence). The CDR3 is CASSLEGKARINEQFF. CDR3 nucleotide sequence: TGTGCCAGCAGCTTGGAGGGGAAGGCCAGGATCAATGAGCAGTTCTTC.

This clone was observed a few times. This chain uses TRBV19 with TRBJ1-6, with 8 bases that match TRBD1. The CDR3 length is 18 residues. CDR1 and CDR2 from the germline V gene are LNHDA and SQIVND (reference sequence). The junction had 9 bases not matched to a gene; V was cut back by 5 bases and J by 0 bases. CDR3 protein: CASSFRGQGSSYNSPLHF. The CDR3 nucleotides are TGTGCCAGTAGTTTCCGCGGACAGGGAAGCTCCTATAATTCACCCCTCCACTTT.

This rearrangement joins TRBV5-1 to TRBJ2-3; unclear D gene. The CDR3 totals 12 residues. Trimming pared 2 bases from V and 5 bases from J, leaving 6 bases between. Germline CDR1 reads SGHRS; CDR2 reads YFSETQ. DNA of the CDR3: TGCGCCAGCAGCTTTCCACTAGATACGCAGTATTTT. Its translation is CASSFPLDTQYF.

There are a few counts of this clone. The chain employs TRBV5-6 and TRBJ1-1, with TRBD1 matching 8 bases. The CDR3 has 14 amino acids. Trimming took 4 bases from V and 1 from J; bases not matched to a gene: 3. CDR1 and CDR2 (germline): SGHDT, YYEEEE. CDR3 sequence reads: CASSRGQGNTEAFF. DNA of the CDR3: TGTGCCAGCAGCCGCGGACAGGGGAACACTGAAGCTTTCTTT.

V usage is TRBV2 and J usage is TRBJ1-2; D is perhaps TRBD1 (6 bases). Germline CDR1 reads SNHLY; CDR2 reads FYNNEI. The V gene lost 5 bases and the J gene lost 6 bases, with 13 bases spanning the gap. The CDR3 sequence is 13 residues long. In nucleotides, the CDR3 is TGTGCCAGCAGTCGGACAGCTGATAATGGCTACACCTTC. Amino acid sequence: CASSRTADNGYTF. The full variable domain, completed using reference TRBV2 and TRBJ1-2, is EPEVTQTPSHQVTQMGQEVILRCVPISNHLYFYWYRQILGQKVEFLVSFYNNEISEKSEIFDDQFSVERPDGSNFTLKIRSTKLEDSAMYFCASSRTADNGYTFGSGTRLTVV.

A few counts support this clone. J is TRBJ1-5 and V is TRBV6-4, with a weak D call TRBD1 (5 bases). The length of the CDR3 is 14 residues. V lost 4 bases, J lost 0 bases, and 7 bases lay in between. The germline V gene encodes CDR1 MRHNA and CDR2 SNTAGT. The CDR3 DNA is TGTGCCAGCAGTGCGGGGGATAGCAATCAGCCCCAGCATTTT. Translated: CASSAGDSNQPQHF.

This chain joins TRBV27 and TRBJ1-4; TRBD1 matches 7 bases. Trimming took 2 bases from V and 6 from J; bases not matched to a gene: 9. The CDR3 sequence is 16 residues long. From germline, CDR1 is MNHEY and CDR2 SMNVEV (reference sequence). The CDR3 spells CASSLRGQGGDEKLFF. For the CDR3, the DNA is TGTGCCAGCAGTTTAAGAGGGCAGGGGGGTGATGAAAAACTGTTTTTT.

The chain joins TRBV11-2 to TRBJ2-7; D might be TRBD2 (5 bases). Germline V gene sequence: CDR1 SGHAT, CDR2 FQNNGV. The CDR3 has 16 residues. Trimming removed 5 bases at V and 1 base at J, with 18 bases between. The CDR3 DNA follows: TGTGCCAGCAGCACCCGACTTCTTCGGGGATCCTACGAGCAGTACTTC. This gives the protein CASSTRLLRGSYEQYF.

This clone was observed once. As DNA, the CDR3 is TGCGCCAGCAGCCAGGGACTAGCGGGGGGAGGGGAGCAGTTCTTC. Encoded protein: CASSQGLAGGGEQFF. V and J are TRBV5-1 and TRBJ2-1, with 15 bases that match TRBD2. This CDR3 spans 15 amino acids. The V and J ends lost 4 bases and 10 bases, in that order; junction bases with no gene match: 6. Germline lookup yields CDR1 SGHRS and CDR2 YFSETQ.

This clone has only a few counts. The genes are TRBV5-1 and TRBJ2-1; TRBD2 matches at 9 bases. V dropped 0 bases and J dropped 2; count of bases not matched to a gene: 0. The CDR3 contains 15 residues. In germline, CDR1 is SGHRS, CDR2 YFSETQ. CDR3 sequence: CASSLASGAYNEQFF. The DNA for the CDR3 is TGCGCCAGCAGCTTGGCTAGCGGGGCCTACAATGAGCAGTTCTTC.

V is TRBV7-8 and J is TRBJ2-7; D not certain. This CDR3 has 14 amino acids. Per the germline V gene, CDR1 is SGHVS and CDR2 is FQNEAQ. V lost 1 base and J 5 bases, leaving 12 bases between the germline ends. CDR3 region: CASSLVPVSHEQYF. The CDR3 DNA follows: TGTGCCAGCAGCTTAGTCCCAGTTAGCCACGAGCAGTACTTC.

The rearrangement joins TRBV5-1 to TRBJ2-1; 14 bases line up with TRBD2. The CDR3 extends over 15 amino acids. Per the germline V gene, CDR1 is SGHRS and CDR2 is YFSETQ. The V and J ends lost 4 bases and 6 bases, in that order; junction bases with no gene match: 3. CDR3 nucleotides: TGCGCCAGCAGCGTCGGACTAGCGGGGGGCAATGAGCAGTTCTTC. Its translation: CASSVGLAGGNEQFF.

This clone was recorded a few times. The chain uses TRBV28 and TRBJ2-7; TRBD2 matches at 10 bases. The V and J ends lost 3 bases and 1 base, in that order; junction bases with no gene match: 3. Germline V gives CDR1 MDHEN, CDR2 SYDVKM. The CDR3 has 15 residues. In DNA, the CDR3 is TGTGCCAGCAGTTTTAGCGGGGGGCCATCCTACGAGCAGTACTTC. Translated: CASSFSGGPSYEQYF.

This clone was counted a few times. The chain is built from TRBV27 and TRBJ2-7; tentatively, D is TRBD2 (5 bases). Trimming took off 3 bases at V and 0 bases at J, with 6 bases between the two ends. This CDR3 has 13 residues. Germline V CDR1 and CDR2: MNHEY, SMNVEV (reference sequence). DNA of the CDR3: TGTGCCAGCAGTTTCCGGGACTCCTACGAGCAGTACTTC. Its translation is CASSFRDSYEQYF.

Only one count was recorded for this clone. This chain uses TRBV19 with TRBJ2-3; 8 bases align to TRBD2. Germline V CDR1 and CDR2: LNHDA, SQIVND (reference sequence). The CDR3 contains 16 residues. V dropped 7 bases and J dropped 2; count of bases not matched to a gene: 11. The CDR3 loop is CASKGGRGAVTDTQYF. The CDR3, as DNA: TGTGCCAGTAAAGGGGGGCGGGGGGCCGTCACAGATACGCAGTATTTT.

The CDR3: CASSSTGTRGTGELFF. The CDR3 bases are TGCGCCAGCAGCTCCACAGGGACCCGAGGCACCGGGGAGCTGTTTTTT. The chain uses TRBV5-1 and TRBJ2-2; D perhaps matches TRBD1 (6 bases). This CDR3 region has 16 residues. CDR1 is SGHRS, CDR2 YFSETQ, per germline. Trimming shortened V by 3 bases and J by 4 bases, and 16 bases separated the two germline ends.

This clone was found a few times. DNA for the CDR3: TGTGCCAGCAGTTTAACAGGGGCGGAATACGAGCAGTACTTC. This encodes CASSLTGAEYEQYF. The gene calls are TRBV28 and TRBJ2-7; 7 positions match TRBD1. CDR3 length: 14 residues. The J segment lost 4 bases and the V segment lost 2 bases, leaving 5 bases of the junction unmatched. Per the germline V gene, CDR1 is MDHEN and CDR2 is SYDVKM.

A few counts support this clone. The chain links TRBV6-5 to TRBJ1-1; TRBD1 might be the D (6 bases). CDR1 and CDR2 from the germline V gene are MNHEY and SVGAGI. This CDR3 region has 15 residues. V lost 5 bases and J 3 bases, leaving 16 bases between the germline ends. CDR3 sequence reads: CASSPREGGDTEAFF. DNA of the CDR3: TGTGCCAGCAGTCCACGAGAAGGGGGGGACACTGAAGCTTTCTTT.

J is TRBJ2-1 and V is TRBV13, with 7 bases identical to TRBD1. V trimming: 0 bases; J trimming: 6 bases; junction bases outside the gene matches: 2. CDR3 length: 14 amino acids. From germline, CDR1 is PRHDT and CDR2 FYEKMQ (reference sequence). CDR3 nucleotides: TGTGCCAGCAGCTTAGGCCCAGGGGGCAATGAGCAGTTCTTC. Its protein is CASSLGPGGNEQFF.

A few counts support this clone. The chain is built from TRBV27 and TRBJ1-1; TRBD1 matches 8 bases. CDR3 length equals 18 residues. With V trimmed by 3 bases and J by 0 bases, 12 bases remained unmatched. Germline assignment: CDR1 MNHEY and CDR2 SMNVEV (reference sequence). CDR3 residues: CASSFSPGGVGMNTEAFF. In nucleotides, the CDR3 is TGTGCCAGCAGTTTCTCCCCAGGGGGCGTAGGGATGAACACTGAAGCTTTCTTT.

This clone occurred a few times. The chain recombines TRBV6-1 with TRBJ1-2, with TRBD1 as a possible D gene (6 bases). The germline CDR1 and CDR2 sequences are MNHNS and SASEGT. V was pared by 7 bases and J by 3 bases, with 12 bases between. The CDR3 has 13 amino acids. The CDR3 spells CASKGEFYYGYTF. CDR3 in DNA: TGTGCCAGCAAGGGGGAGTTTTACTATGGCTACACCTTC.

This clone has a handful of counts. The chain couples TRBV28 to TRBJ2-1, with TRBD1 matching 11 bases. This CDR3 has 15 residues. The ends lost 5 bases at V and 7 bases at J; junction bases unmatched: 7. Germline CDR1 MDHEN, CDR2 SYDVKM. The CDR3 reads CASSPLGQGANEQFF. The CDR3 DNA reads TGTGCCAGCAGTCCTCTAGGACAGGGGGCAAATGAGCAGTTCTTC. Combining the CDR3 with reference TRBV28 and TRBJ2-1 gives the whole variable domain DVKVTQSSRYLVKRTGEKVFLECVQDMDHENMFWYRQDPGLGLRLIYFSYDVKMKEKGDIPEGYSVSREKKERFSLILESASTNQTSMYLCASSPLGQGANEQFFGPGTRLTVL.